This paragraph reports one T cell receptor beta chain. Its antigen is still unknown. The record originates from a study of T cell responses to AZD1222 COVID-19 vaccine. Assay: immunoSEQ multiplex PCR; the TCRdb copy retains only in-frame clones and omits some. The profile shows roughly 120,000 clones, more than 75% of them singletons. Overall study results and limits: Elevations in Spike-specific TCR breadth and depth followed administration of two AZD1222 doses. Only a handful of AZD1222 recipients, several in all, had baseline seropositivity. Clonal diversity was possibly underestimated, and the donors were mostly white British, with more females. After the peak T cell response, and only then, were repertoires sampled.

The sequence was collected from an adult who received the AZD1222 COVID-19 vaccine. Sequenced here: peripheral blood, sampled 28 days after the second AZD1222 dose.

CDR3 loop: CASSYTPGGNYGYTF. CDR3 nucleotide sequence: TGTGCCAGCAGTTACACCCCGGGGGGGAACTATGGCTACACCTTC. V usage is TRBV6-5 and J usage is TRBJ1-2; tentatively, D is TRBD1 (5 bases). CDR1 and CDR2 from the germline V gene are MNHEY and SVGAGI. The V and J ends lost 2 bases and 2 bases respectively, with 12 bases between them. This CDR3 is built from 15 residues.